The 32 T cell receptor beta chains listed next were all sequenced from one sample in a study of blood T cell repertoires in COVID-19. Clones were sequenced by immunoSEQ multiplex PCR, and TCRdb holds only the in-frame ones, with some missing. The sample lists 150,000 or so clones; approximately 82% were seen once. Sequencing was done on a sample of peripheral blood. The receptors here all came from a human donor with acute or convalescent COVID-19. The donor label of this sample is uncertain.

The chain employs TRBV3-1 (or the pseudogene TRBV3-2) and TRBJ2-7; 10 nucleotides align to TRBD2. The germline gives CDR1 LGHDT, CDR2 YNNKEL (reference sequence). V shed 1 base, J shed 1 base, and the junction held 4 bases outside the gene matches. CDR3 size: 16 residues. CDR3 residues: CASSQVSGGWSYEQYF. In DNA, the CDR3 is TGTGCCAGCAGCCAAGTTAGCGGGGGGTGGTCCTACGAGCAGTACTTC.

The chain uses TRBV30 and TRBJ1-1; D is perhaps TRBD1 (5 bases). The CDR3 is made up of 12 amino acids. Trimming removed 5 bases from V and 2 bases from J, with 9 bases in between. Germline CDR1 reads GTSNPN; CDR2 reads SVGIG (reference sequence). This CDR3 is CAWDRQNTEAFF. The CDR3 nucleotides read TGTGCCTGGGACAGACAAAACACTGAAGCTTTCTTT.

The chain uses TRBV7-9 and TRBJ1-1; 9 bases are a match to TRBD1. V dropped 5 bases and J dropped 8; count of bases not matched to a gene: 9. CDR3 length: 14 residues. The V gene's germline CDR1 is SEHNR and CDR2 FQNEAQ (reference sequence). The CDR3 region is CASSTMTDRGEAFF. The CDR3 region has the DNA TGTGCCAGCAGCACAATGACTGACAGGGGGGAAGCTTTCTTT.

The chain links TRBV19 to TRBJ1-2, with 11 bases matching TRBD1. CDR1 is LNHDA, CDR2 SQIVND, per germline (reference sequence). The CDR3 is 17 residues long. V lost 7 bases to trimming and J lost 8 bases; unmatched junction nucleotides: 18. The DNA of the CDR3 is TGTGCCAGTAAGATGATCTTTCGCGGACAGGGGGCAGACGGCTACACCTTC. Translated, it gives CASKMIFRGQGADGYTF.

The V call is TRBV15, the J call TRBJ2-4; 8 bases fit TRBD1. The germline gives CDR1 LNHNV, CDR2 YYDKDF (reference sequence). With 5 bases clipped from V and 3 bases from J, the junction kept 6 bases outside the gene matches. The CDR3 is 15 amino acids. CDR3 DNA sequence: TGTGCCACCAGCGACGACAGGGGTTTCAAAAACATTCAGTACTTC. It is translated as CATSDDRGFKNIQYF.

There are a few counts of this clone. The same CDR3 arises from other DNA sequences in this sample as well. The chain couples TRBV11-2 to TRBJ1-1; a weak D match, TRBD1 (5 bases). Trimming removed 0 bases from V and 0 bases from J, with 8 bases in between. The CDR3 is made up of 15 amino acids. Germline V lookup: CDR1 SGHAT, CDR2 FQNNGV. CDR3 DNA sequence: TGTGCCAGCAGCTTAGAGCCAGGGATGAACACTGAAGCTTTCTTT. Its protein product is CASSLEPGMNTEAFF.

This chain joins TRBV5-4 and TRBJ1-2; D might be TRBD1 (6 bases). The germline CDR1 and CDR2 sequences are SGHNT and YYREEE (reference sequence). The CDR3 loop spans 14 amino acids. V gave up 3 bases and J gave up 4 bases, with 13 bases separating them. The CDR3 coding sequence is TGTGCCAGCAGCTCAAAGGGGGAGCCCTATGGCTACACCTTC. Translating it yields CASSSKGEPYGYTF.

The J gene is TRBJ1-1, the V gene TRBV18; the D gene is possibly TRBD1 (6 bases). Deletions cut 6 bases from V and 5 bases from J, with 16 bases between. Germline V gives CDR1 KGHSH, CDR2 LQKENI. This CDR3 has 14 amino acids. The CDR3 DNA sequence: TGTGCCAGCTCCCCGCAGGGGTTGGGGACTGAAGCTTTCTTT. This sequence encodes CASSPQGLGTEAFF. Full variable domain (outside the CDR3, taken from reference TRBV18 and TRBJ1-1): NAGVMQNPRHLVRRRGQEARLRCSPMKGHSHVYWYRQLPEEGLKFMVYLQKENIIDESGMPKERFSAEFPKEGPSILRIQQVVRGDSAAYFCASSPQGLGTEAFFGQGTRLTVV.

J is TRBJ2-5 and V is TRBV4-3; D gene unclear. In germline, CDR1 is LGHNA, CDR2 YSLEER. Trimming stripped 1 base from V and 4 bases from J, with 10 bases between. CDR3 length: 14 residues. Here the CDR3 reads CASSQARMLETQYF. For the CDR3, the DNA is TGCGCCAGCAGCCAAGCCAGGATGTTAGAGACCCAGTACTTC.

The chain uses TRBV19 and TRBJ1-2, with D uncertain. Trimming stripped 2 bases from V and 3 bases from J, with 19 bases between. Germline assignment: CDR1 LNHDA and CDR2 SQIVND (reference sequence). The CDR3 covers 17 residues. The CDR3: CASSIYPDGGLDYGYTF. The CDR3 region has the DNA TGTGCCAGTAGTATATACCCCGACGGAGGGTTGGACTATGGCTACACCTTC.

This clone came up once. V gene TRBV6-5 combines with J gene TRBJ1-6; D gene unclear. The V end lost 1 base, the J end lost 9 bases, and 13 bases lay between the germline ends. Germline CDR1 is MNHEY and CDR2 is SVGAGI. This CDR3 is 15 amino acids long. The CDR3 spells CASSYYGRRTSPLHF. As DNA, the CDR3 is TGTGCCAGCAGTTACTATGGGCGTCGCACTTCACCCCTCCACTTT.

The CDR3 protein is CASSPDIYGYTF. CDR3 DNA: TGTGCCAGCAGCCCTGACATCTATGGCTACACCTTC. This rearrangement joins TRBV7-9 to TRBJ1-2; D is unclear. CDR1 is SEHNR, CDR2 FQNEAQ, per germline (reference sequence). The CDR3 sequence is 12 residues long. Trimming removed 5 bases from V and 4 bases from J, with 8 bases in between.

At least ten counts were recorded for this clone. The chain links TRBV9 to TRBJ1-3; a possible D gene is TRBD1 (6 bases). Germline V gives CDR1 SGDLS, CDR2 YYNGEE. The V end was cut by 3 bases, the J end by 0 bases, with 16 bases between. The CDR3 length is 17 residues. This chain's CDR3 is CASSAAPGGSSGNTIYF. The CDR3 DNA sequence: TGTGCCAGCAGCGCGGCCCCGGGGGGCAGCTCTGGAAACACCATATATTTT. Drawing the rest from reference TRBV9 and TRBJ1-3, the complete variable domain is DSGVTQTPKHLITATGQRVTLRCSPRSGDLSVYWYQQSLDQGLQFLIQYYNGEERAKGNILERFSAQQFPDLHSELNLSSLELGDSALYFCASSAAPGGSSGNTIYFGEGSWLTVV.

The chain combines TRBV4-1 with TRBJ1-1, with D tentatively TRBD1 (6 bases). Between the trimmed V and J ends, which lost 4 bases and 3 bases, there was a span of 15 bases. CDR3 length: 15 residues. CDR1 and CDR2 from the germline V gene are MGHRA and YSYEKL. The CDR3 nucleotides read TGCGCCAGCAGCCCCGGTTTCAGGGGAGACACTGAAGCTTTCTTT. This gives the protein CASSPGFRGDTEAFF.

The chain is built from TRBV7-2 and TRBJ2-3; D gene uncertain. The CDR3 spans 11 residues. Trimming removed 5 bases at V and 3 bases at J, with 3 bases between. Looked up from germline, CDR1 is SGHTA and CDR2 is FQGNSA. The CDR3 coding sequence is TGTGCCAGCAGCCCAACAGATACGCAGTATTTT. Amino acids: CASSPTDTQYF.

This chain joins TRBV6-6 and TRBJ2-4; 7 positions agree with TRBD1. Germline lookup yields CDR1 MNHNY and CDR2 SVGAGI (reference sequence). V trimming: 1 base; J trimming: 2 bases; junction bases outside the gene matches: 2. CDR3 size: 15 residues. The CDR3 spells CASSYYRGPKNIQYF. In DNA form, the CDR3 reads TGTGCCAGCAGTTACTACAGGGGACCCAAAAACATTCAGTACTTC.

CDR3 sequence (DNA): TGTGCCAGCAAGGTAACAGGGGGGTACTACGAGCAGTACTTC. This encodes CASKVTGGYYEQYF. This chain links TRBV27 with TRBJ2-7; 8 bases fit TRBD1. The ends lost 7 bases at V and 3 bases at J; junction bases unmatched: 8. The V gene's germline CDR1 is MNHEY and CDR2 SMNVEV (reference sequence). CDR3 length: 14 residues.

The CDR3 sequence: CASSLEGTSGGPAQYF. In DNA, the CDR3 is TGTGCCAGCAGCTTAGAGGGGACTAGCGGGGGTCCGGCCCAGTACTTC. The rearrangement joins TRBV7-9 to TRBJ2-5; 14 positions match TRBD2. Germline V gene sequence: CDR1 SEHNR, CDR2 FQNEAQ (reference sequence). The CDR3 runs to 16 residues. V shed 1 base and J 9 bases; nucleotides not matched to a gene: 7.

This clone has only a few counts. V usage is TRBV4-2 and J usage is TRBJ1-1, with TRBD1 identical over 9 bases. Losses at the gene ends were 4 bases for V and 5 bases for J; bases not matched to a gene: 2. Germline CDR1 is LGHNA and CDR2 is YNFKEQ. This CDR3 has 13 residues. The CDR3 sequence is CASSLDRGTEAFF. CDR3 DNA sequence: TGTGCCAGCAGCCTCGACAGGGGGACTGAAGCTTTCTTT.

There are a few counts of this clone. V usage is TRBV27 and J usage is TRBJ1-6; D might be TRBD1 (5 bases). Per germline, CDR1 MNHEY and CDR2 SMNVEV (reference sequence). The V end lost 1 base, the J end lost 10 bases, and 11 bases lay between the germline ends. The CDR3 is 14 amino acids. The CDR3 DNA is TGTGCCAGCAGTTTATGGGGGGATGCCTCACCCCTCCACTTT. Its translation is CASSLWGDASPLHF.

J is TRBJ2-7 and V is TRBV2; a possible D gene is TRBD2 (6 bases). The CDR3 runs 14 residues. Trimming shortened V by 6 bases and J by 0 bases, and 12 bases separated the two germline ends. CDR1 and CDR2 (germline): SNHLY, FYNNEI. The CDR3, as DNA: TGTGCCAGCAGGTCTAGCGTTTCCTCCTACGAGCAGTACTTC. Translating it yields CASRSSVSSYEQYF. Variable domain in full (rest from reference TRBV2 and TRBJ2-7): EPEVTQTPSHQVTQMGQEVILRCVPISNHLYFYWYRQILGQKVEFLVSFYNNEISEKSEIFDDQFSVERPDGSNFTLKIRSTKLEDSAMYFCASRSSVSSYEQYFGPGTRLTVT.

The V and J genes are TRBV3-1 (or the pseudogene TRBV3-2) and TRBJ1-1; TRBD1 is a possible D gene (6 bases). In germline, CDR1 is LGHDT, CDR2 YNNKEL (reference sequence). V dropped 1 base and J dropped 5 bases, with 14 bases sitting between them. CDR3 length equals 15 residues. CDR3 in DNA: TGTGCCAGCAGCCAAGGTGAACAGGGCCGGACTGAAGCTTTCTTT. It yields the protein CASSQGEQGRTEAFF.

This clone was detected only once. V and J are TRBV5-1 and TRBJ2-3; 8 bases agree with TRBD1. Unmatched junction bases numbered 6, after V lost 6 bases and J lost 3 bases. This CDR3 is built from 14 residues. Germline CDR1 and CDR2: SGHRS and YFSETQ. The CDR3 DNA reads TGCGCCAGCACGCAGACAGGGGAAACAGATACGCAGTATTTT. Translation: CASTQTGETDTQYF.

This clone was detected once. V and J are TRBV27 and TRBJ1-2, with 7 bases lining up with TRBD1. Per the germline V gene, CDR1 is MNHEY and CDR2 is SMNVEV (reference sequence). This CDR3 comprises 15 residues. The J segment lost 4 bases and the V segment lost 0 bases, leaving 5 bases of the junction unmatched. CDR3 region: CASSLSVGTAYGYTF. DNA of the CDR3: TGTGCCAGCAGTTTATCGGTGGGGACAGCCTATGGCTACACCTTC.

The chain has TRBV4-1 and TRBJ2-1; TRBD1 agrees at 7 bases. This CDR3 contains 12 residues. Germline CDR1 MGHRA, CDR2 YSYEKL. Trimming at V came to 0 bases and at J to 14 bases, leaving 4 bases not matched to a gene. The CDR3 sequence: CASSQETGRKFF. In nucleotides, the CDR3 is TGCGCCAGCAGCCAAGAGACAGGGCGGAAGTTCTTC.

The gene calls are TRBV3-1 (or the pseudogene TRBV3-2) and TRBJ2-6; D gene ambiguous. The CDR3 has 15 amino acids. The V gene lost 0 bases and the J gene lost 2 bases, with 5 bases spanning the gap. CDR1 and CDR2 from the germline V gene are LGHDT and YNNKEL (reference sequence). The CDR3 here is CASSQDHTGANVLTF. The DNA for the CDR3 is TGTGCCAGCAGCCAAGACCACACTGGGGCCAACGTCCTGACTTTC.

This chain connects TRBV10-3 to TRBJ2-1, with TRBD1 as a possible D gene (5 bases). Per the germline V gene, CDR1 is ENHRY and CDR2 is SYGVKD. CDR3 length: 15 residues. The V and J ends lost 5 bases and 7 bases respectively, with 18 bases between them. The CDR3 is CAISPQGITGNEQFF. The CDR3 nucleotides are TGTGCCATCAGTCCCCAGGGCATAACTGGTAATGAGCAGTTCTTC.

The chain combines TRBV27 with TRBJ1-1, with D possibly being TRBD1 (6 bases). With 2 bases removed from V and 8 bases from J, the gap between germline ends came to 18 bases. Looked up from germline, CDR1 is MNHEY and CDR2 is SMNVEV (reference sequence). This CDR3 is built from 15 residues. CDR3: CASSLGRGAPFEAFF. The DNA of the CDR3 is TGTGCCAGCAGTTTAGGGAGGGGGGCTCCCTTCGAAGCTTTCTTT.

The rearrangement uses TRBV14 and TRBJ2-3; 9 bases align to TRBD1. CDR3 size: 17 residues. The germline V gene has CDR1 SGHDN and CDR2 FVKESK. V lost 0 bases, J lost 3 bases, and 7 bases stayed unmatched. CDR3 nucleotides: TGTGCCAGCAGCCAAGATTCCGGGACAGGGATAACAGATACGCAGTATTTT. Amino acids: CASSQDSGTGITDTQYF.

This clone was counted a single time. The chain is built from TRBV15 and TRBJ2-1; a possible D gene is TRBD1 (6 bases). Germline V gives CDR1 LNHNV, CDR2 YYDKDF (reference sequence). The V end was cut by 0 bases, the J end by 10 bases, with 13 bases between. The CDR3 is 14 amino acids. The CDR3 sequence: CATSRDATRGEQFF. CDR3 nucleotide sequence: TGTGCCACCAGCAGAGACGCTACTAGGGGGGAGCAGTTCTTC.

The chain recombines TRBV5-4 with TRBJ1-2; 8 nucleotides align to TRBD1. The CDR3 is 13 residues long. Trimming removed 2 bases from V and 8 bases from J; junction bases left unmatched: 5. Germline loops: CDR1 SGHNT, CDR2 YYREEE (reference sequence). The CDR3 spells CASSFGQGGGYTF. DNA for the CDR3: TGTGCCAGCAGCTTCGGACAGGGTGGCGGCTACACCTTC.

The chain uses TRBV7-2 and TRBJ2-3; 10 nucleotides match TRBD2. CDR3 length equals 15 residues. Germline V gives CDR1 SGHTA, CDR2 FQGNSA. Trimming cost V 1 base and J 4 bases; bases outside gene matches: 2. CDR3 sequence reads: CASSLGLAGADTQYF. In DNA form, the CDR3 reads TGTGCCAGCAGCTTAGGGCTAGCGGGGGCAGATACGCAGTATTTT.